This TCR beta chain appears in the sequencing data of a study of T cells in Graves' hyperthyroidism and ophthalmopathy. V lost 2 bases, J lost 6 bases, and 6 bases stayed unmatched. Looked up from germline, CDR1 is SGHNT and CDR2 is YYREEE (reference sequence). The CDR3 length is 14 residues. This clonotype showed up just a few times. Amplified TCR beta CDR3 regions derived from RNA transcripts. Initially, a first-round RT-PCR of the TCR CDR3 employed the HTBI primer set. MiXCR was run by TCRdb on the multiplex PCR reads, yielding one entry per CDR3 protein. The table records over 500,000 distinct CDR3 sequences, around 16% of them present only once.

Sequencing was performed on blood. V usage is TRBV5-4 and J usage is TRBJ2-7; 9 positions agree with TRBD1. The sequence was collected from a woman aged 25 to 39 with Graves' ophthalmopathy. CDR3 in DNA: TGTGCCAGCAGCTTACCGGGACAGGGCGGCGAGCAGTACTTC. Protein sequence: CASSLPGQGGEQYF.